This TCR beta chain was identified in a study of blood T cell repertoires in COVID-19. Only in-frame clones appear in the TCRdb table, and some are missing; sequencing was by immunoSEQ multiplex PCR. The table has 130,000 to 150,000 clones, 84% seen once. With V trimmed by 0 bases and J by 6 bases, 1 base remained unmatched. The CDR3 sequence is 13 residues long. The germline V gene has CDR1 LGHDT and CDR2 YNNKEL (reference sequence). Participant reports of clinical history set cohort assignment. The sequence came from a woman aged 45 to 65 who had been exposed to COVID-19. Sequencing was performed on PBMCs or T cells enriched from blood (not recorded which). The rearrangement links TRBV3-1 (or the pseudogene TRBV3-2) to TRBJ1-1, with TRBD1 identical over 7 bases. CDR3 DNA: TGTGCCAGCAGCCAAGATCAGGGGGCTGAAGCTTTCTTT. This codes for CASSQDQGAEAFF.